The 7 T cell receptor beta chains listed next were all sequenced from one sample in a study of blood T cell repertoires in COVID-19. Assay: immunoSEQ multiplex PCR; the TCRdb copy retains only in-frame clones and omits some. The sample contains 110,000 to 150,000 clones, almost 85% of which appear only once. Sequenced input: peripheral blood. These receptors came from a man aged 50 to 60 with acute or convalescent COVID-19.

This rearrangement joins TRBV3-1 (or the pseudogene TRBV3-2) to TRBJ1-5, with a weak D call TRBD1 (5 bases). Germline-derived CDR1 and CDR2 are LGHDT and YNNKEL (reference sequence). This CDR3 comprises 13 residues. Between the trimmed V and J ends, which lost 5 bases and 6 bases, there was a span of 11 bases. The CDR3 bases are TGTGCCAGCAGCATCCAGGGTGTTCAGCCCCAGCATTTT. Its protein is CASSIQGVQPQHF.

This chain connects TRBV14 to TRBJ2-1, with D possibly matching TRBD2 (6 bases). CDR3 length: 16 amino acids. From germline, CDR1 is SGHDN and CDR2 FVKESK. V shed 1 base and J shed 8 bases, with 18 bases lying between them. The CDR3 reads CASSQVSGTFQYEQFF. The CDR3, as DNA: TGTGCCAGCAGCCAAGTATCCGGGACTTTCCAATATGAGCAGTTCTTC.

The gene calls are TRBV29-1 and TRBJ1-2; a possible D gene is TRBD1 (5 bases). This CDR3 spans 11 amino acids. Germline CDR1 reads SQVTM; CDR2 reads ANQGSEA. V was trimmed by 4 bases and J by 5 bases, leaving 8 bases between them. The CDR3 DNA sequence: TGCAGCGTTGGGGGGGTTTATGGCTACACCTTC. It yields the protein CSVGGVYGYTF.

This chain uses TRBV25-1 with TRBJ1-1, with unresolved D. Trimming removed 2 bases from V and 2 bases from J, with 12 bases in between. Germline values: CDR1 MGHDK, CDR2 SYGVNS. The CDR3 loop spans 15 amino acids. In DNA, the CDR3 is TGTGCCAGCAGTGAAAGTCTGGGAGGAAACACTGAAGCTTTCTTT. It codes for CASSESLGGNTEAFF.

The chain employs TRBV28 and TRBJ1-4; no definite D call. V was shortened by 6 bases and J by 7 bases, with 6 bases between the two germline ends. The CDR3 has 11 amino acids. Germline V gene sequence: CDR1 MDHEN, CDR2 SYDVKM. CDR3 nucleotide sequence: TGTGCCAGCAGCACAACTGAAAAACTGTTTTTT. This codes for CASSTTEKLFF.

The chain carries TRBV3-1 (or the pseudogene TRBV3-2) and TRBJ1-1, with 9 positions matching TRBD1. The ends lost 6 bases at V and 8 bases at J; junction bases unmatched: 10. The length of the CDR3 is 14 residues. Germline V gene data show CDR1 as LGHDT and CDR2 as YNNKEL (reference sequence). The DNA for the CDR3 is TGTGCCAGCAGTCGAGTTCCCGGGACAGGGGAAGCTTTCTTT. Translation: CASSRVPGTGEAFF.

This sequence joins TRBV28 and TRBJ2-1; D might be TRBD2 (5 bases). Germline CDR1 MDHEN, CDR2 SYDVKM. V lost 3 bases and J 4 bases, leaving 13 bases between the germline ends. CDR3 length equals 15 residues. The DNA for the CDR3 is TGTGCCAGCAGTTTTAGCCTAGCAGCTTACAATGAGCAGTTCTTC. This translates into CASSFSLAAYNEQFF.